The sample holds many counts of the clone carrying this T cell receptor beta chain. What it binds is unknown. This entry is derived from a study of human T cells and chemical hapten exposure. Findings of the study overall: No change in TCRs above 1 in 1000 frequency was produced by DPC sensitization.

Authors' methods: From approximately 20,000 to 700,000 TCRs were found per sample, with a median of approximately 100,000. Each CDR3 protein gets one entry after TCRdb re-called the RACE reads with MiXCR. TCRdb's processing, not the study's, gives the V and J calls here. The sample lists some 79,000 distinct CDR3 sequences; 8.5% to 12% were seen once. Time point specified: patch test 2, 6 weeks after DPC sensitization. The treatment here: therapeutic diphenylcyclopropenone sensitization with weekly scalp DPC. The germline CDR1 and CDR2 sequences are SEHNR and FQNEAQ (reference sequence). The CDR3 loop spans 14 amino acids. The germline V and J ends were trimmed by 5 bases and 4 bases, with 14 bases remaining between them.

V and J are TRBV7-9 and TRBJ2-5; TRBD2 might be the D (5 bases). The sequencing here drew on whole blood, taken in connection with sensitization to the hapten diphenylcyclopropenone (DPC). This sequence was found in a woman in her 50s with alopecia areata. Some clones in this sample may be carry-over from other donors' samples. In nucleotides, the CDR3 is TGTGCCAGCAGCCGAACCGGACTTCGAGAGACCCAGTACTTC. Amino acid sequence: CASSRTGLRETQYF.